The next 6 T cell receptor beta chains were all read from a single sample in a study of identical twins. TCRdb reprocessed the 5' RACE reads via MiXCR and lists one record per CDR3 protein. This table holds approximately 1.8 million distinct CDR3 sequences, about 31% found once. The sample consisted of cord blood. These receptor sequences come from a newborn girl in good health.

The chain carries TRBV5-1 and TRBJ1-2; TRBD1 might be the D (6 bases). The germline gives CDR1 SGHRS, CDR2 YFSETQ. The ends were cut back, 0 bases at V and 6 bases at J, with 12 bases in the middle. CDR3 length: 14 residues. The CDR3 region is CASSLGGGADGYTF. The CDR3 DNA reads as TGCGCCAGCAGCTTGGGCGGGGGCGCGGATGGCTACACCTTC.

The chain couples TRBV20-1 to TRBJ1-5; 10 nucleotides align to TRBD1. Germline trimming cut 1 base from V and 1 base from J; bases unmatched to any gene: 4. The CDR3 has 16 amino acids. CDR1 is DFQATT and CDR2 is SNEGSKA in the germline V gene (reference sequence). CDR3 sequence (DNA): TGCAGTGCTAGAGCCGCGACAGGGGGCAGCAATCAGCCCCAGCATTTT. Translating it yields CSARAATGGSNQPQHF.

The chain uses TRBV12-3 or TRBV12-4 and TRBJ1-6; D is ambiguous. Trimming took 3 bases from V and 6 from J, leaving 6 bases between them. The CDR3 length is 13 residues. CDR3 loop: CASSFGSNSPLHF. In DNA form, the CDR3 reads TGTGCCAGCAGTTTTGGCAGTAATTCACCCCTCCACTTT.

The genes are TRBV29-1 and TRBJ1-1, with D tentatively TRBD1 (5 bases). This CDR3 has 10 residues. Germline V gene sequence: CDR1 SQVTM, CDR2 ANQGSEA. V dropped 6 bases and J dropped 10 bases, with 12 bases sitting between them. This CDR3 is CSVGDVVAFF. CDR3 DNA sequence: TGCAGCGTGGGGGACGTAGTAGCTTTCTTT.

The V call is TRBV3-1, the J call TRBJ2-1; 8 bases agree with TRBD1. This CDR3 has 17 residues. Trimming cost V 4 bases and J 0 bases; bases outside gene matches: 8. Germline V gene data show CDR1 as LGHDT and CDR2 as YNNKEL (reference sequence). The DNA of the CDR3 is TGTGCCAGCAGCCCCCAGGGGGCAGGGAGCTCCTACAATGAGCAGTTCTTC. Protein sequence: CASSPQGAGSSYNEQFF.

The table lists this clonotype with many counts. The V call is TRBV2, the J call TRBJ2-7; TRBD2 agrees at 11 bases. The V gene's germline CDR1 is SNHLY and CDR2 FYNNEI. V was pared by 3 bases and J by 2 bases, with 3 bases of the junction left unmatched. This CDR3 is built from 15 residues. CDR3 in DNA: TGTGCCAGCAGTGATCTAGCGGGAGGTACCTACGAGCAGTACTTC. This gives the protein CASSDLAGGTYEQYF.